The clone carrying this T cell receptor (beta chain) was seen only a few times. Antigen unknown. These data are taken from a study of T-cell reconstitution after alpha-beta-depleted transplantation in children. Notes on the study in general: Once a year had passed after transplant, T-cell counts and diversity came mostly from newly produced T cells. The origin of high day-60 TCRbeta diversity in some patients lay in surviving recipient T cells and thymic progenitors. The study reportedly traced alpha-beta T cells about two months after transplant to several hundred expanded graft clones.

Unique molecular identifiers were incorporated during preparation of the TCRbeta library. Via MiXCR, TCRdb re-called the PCR reads, giving one row per CDR3 protein. The sample has roughly 30,000 distinct CDR3 sequences; approximately 7% are singletons. The V and J ends lost 11 bases and 4 bases respectively, with 32 bases between them. The CDR3 consists of 19 residues. Germline values: CDR1 LGHDT, CDR2 YNNKEL (reference sequence). The source of this sequence is a child less than two years old who had a stem cell transplant for acute myeloid leukemia, so the T cells may come from the graft donor. The chain uses TRBV3-1 and TRBJ2-2, with D perhaps being TRBD1 or TRBD2 (5 bases each). Sequenced here: peripheral blood, sampled 60 days after TCRalphabeta/CD19-depleted stem cell transplant. CDR3 amino acids: CAFSSSRIGHFGGTGELFF. Written as DNA, the CDR3 is TGTGCCTTCAGTTCATCCCGAATTGGACACTTTGGGGGCACCGGGGAGCTGTTTTTT.